This TCR beta chain comes out of a study of CD8 T cells in ankylosing spondylitis. This clonotype was observed many times. Antigen: not known. The germline V gene encodes CDR1 SGDLS and CDR2 YYNGEE. Trimming cost V 4 bases and J 0 bases, with 16 bases left between them. This CDR3 region has 16 residues. Study findings and constraints: Seven to nine highly homologous variants formed a TCR beta motif that appeared characteristic of ankylosing spondylitis blood. Relatively scarce in peripheral blood, disease-linked clones were CD8+.

TCRdb recomputed calls from the 5' RACE reads with MiXCR, one row per CDR3 protein. The sample consists of fewer than 30,000 distinct CDR3 sequences, 2% to 3% of them appearing once. This chain joins TRBV9 and TRBJ1-1, with D perhaps TRBD1 (5 bases). This clonotype was obtained from a female donor with ankylosing spondylitis or in good health (not recorded which). Sequenced: blood, either unsorted or a sorted T cell fraction (not recorded which). The CDR3 region is CASSTHGGSMNTEAFF. CDR3 DNA sequence: TGTGCCAGCAGCACACATGGGGGGTCCATGAACACTGAAGCTTTCTTT.